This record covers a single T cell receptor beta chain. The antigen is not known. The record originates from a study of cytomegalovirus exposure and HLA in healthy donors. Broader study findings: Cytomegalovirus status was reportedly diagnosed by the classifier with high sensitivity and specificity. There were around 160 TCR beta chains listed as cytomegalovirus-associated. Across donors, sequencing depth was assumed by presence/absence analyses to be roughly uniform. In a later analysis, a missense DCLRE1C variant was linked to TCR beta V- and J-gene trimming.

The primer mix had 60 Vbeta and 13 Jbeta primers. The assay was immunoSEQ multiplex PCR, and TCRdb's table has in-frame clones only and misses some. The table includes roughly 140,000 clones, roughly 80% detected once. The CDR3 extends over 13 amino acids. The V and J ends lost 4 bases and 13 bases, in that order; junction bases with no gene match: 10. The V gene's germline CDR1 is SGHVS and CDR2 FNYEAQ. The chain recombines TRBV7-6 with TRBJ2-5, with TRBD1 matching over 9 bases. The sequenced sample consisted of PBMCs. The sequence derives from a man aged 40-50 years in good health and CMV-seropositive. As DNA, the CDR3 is TGTGCCAGCAGCTCCTACAGGGGGCGCGGGGGGTACTTC. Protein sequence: CASSSYRGRGGYF.